One and the same sample provided the 27 T cell receptor beta chains below, sequenced in a study of blood T cell repertoires in COVID-19. Sequenced by immunoSEQ multiplex PCR; TCRdb stores in-frame clones only, minus some. Of about 140,000 clones listed, approximately 90% are singletons. The material sequenced was peripheral blood. The receptors stem from a woman at least 80 years old with acute or convalescent COVID-19.

This clone is a singleton in its sample. The J gene is TRBJ2-1, the V gene TRBV30, with D unclear. The CDR3 is 13 residues long. Germline V lookup: CDR1 GTSNPN, CDR2 SVGIG (reference sequence). Trimming took 6 bases from V and 0 from J, leaving 9 bases between them. The DNA for the CDR3 is TGTGCCTGCCGCCTCAGCTCCTACAATGAGCAGTTCTTC. Residues: CACRLSSYNEQFF.

The V gene is TRBV7-8, the J gene TRBJ2-1; 8 bases agree with TRBD2. CDR3 length: 16 amino acids. The V gene's germline CDR1 is SGHVS and CDR2 FQNEAQ. V dropped 1 base and J dropped 7; count of bases not matched to a gene: 9. The CDR3 is CASSLGGGSGGNEQFF. CDR3 in DNA: TGTGCCAGCAGCTTAGGTGGGGGGAGCGGGGGAAATGAGCAGTTCTTC.

V is TRBV5-1 and J is TRBJ1-1; the match to TRBD1 covers 8 bases. The CDR3 is 14 residues long. Per germline, CDR1 SGHRS and CDR2 YFSETQ. V lost 3 bases to trimming and J lost 4 bases; unmatched junction nucleotides: 5. Here the CDR3 reads CASSSDRAATEAFF. CDR3 bases: TGCGCCAGCAGCTCGGACAGGGCGGCCACTGAAGCTTTCTTT.

V usage is TRBV5-4 and J usage is TRBJ1-1; 9 bases map to TRBD1. Germline CDR1 and CDR2: SGHNT and YYREEE (reference sequence). After removal of 3 bases from V and 0 bases from J, the junction contained 3 bases not matched to a gene. The CDR3 is 15 residues long. As DNA, the CDR3 is TGTGCCAGCAGCTCGGACAGGGGCGTGAACACTGAAGCTTTCTTT. Translation: CASSSDRGVNTEAFF. Using reference TRBV5-4 and TRBJ1-1 for the parts outside the CDR3, the full variable domain is ETGVTQSPTHLIKTRGQQVTLRCSSQSGHNTVSWYQQALGQGPQFIFQYYREEENGRGNFPPRFSGLQFPNYSSELNVNALELDDSALYLCASSSDRGVNTEAFFGQGTRLTVV.

The chain links TRBV19 to TRBJ2-6, with 7 bases fitting TRBD1. Germline loops: CDR1 LNHDA, CDR2 SQIVND (reference sequence). The CDR3 runs to 19 residues. The ends lost 5 bases at V and 0 bases at J; junction bases unmatched: 13. The CDR3 DNA reads TGTGCCAGTAGTCCACGACAGGACAGGTCAAGCTCTGGGGCCAACGTCCTGACTTTC. Translating gives CASSPRQDRSSSGANVLTF.

CDR3 loop: CASSYDLGQQETQYF. The CDR3 DNA is TGTGCCAGCAGCTATGACCTGGGACAGCAAGAGACCCAGTACTTC. The chain uses TRBV5-4 and TRBJ2-5; TRBD1 matches at 7 bases. Trimming at V came to 3 bases and at J to 2 bases, leaving 7 bases not matched to a gene. CDR1 and CDR2 from the germline V gene are SGHNT and YYREEE (reference sequence). The CDR3 loop spans 15 amino acids.

The chain combines TRBV4-1 with TRBJ1-2; 11 positions match TRBD1. The ends lost 3 bases at V and 2 bases at J; junction bases unmatched: 5. This CDR3 is built from 16 residues. Germline V gene lookup returns CDR1 MGHRA and CDR2 YSYEKL. CDR3 sequence reads: CASSQGGTGGNYGYTF. DNA of the CDR3: TGCGCCAGCAGCCAGGGGGGGACAGGGGGAAACTATGGCTACACCTTC.

The V and J genes are TRBV18 and TRBJ2-7; D unclear. V gave up 3 bases and J gave up 1 base, with 10 bases separating them. Germline CDR1 reads KGHSH; CDR2 reads LQKENI. The CDR3 length is 14 residues. The CDR3 spells CASSPYQKSYEQYF. CDR3 nucleotide sequence: TGTGCCAGCTCACCGTATCAGAAGTCCTACGAGCAGTACTTC.

This clone was seen more than once but under ten times. Relative to the germline gene, one junction end is altered; a read error may explain this. The V gene is TRBV7-7, the J gene TRBJ2-7, with 10 bases aligning to TRBD1. The length of the CDR3 is 14 residues. The germline V gene encodes CDR1 SSHAT and CDR2 FNYEAQ (reference sequence). The CDR3 bases are TGTGCTAGCAGCTTCCGGGACAGGGGCTACGAGCAGTACTTC. Translating gives CASSFRDRGYEQYF. Complete variable domain (other parts from reference TRBV7-7 and TRBJ2-7): GAGVSQSPRYKVTKRGQDVTLRCDPISSHATLYWYQQALGQGPEFLTYFNYEAQPDKSGLPSDRFSAERPEGSISTLTIQRTEQRDSAMYRCASSFRDRGYEQYFGPGTRLTVT.

The chain is built from TRBV5-5 and TRBJ1-2; 9 bases agree with TRBD1. The J segment lost 2 bases and the V segment lost 0 bases, leaving 5 bases of the junction unmatched. Per the germline V gene, CDR1 is SGHKS and CDR2 is YYEKEE (reference sequence). The CDR3 is 16 residues long. The CDR3 region is CASSLAAGQGNYGYTF. In DNA form, the CDR3 reads TGTGCCAGCAGCTTGGCAGCAGGACAGGGGAACTATGGCTACACCTTC.

This sequence joins TRBV5-6 and TRBJ2-6, with 9 bases that match TRBD1. The ends lost 6 bases at V and 2 bases at J; junction bases unmatched: 9. The germline gives CDR1 SGHDT, CDR2 YYEEEE. This CDR3 contains 17 residues. In nucleotides, the CDR3 is TGTGCCAGCACAACCGGACAGGGGAATGCTGGGGCCAACGTCCTGACTTTC. Translated, it gives CASTTGQGNAGANVLTF. Complete variable domain (other parts from reference TRBV5-6 and TRBJ2-6): DAGVTQSPTHLIKTRGQQVTLRCSPKSGHDTVSWYQQALGQGPQFIFQYYEEEERQRGNFPDRFSGHQFPNYSSELNVNALLLGDSALYLCASTTGQGNAGANVLTFGAGSRLTVL.

This chain uses TRBV14 with TRBJ2-6; no clear D. The CDR3 has 14 amino acids. Trimming stripped 4 bases from V and 1 base from J, with 5 bases between. Germline-derived CDR1 and CDR2 are SGHDN and FVKESK. CDR3 protein: CASSRSSGANVLTF. In nucleotides, the CDR3 is TGTGCCAGCAGCCGGAGTTCTGGGGCCAACGTCCTGACTTTC.

The chain carries TRBV30 and TRBJ2-1; 12 bases are a match to TRBD2. CDR1 GTSNPN and CDR2 SVGIG come from the germline V gene (reference sequence). This CDR3 spans 16 amino acids. V lost 2 bases, J lost 6 bases, and 8 bases stayed unmatched. CDR3 DNA sequence: TGTGCCTGGAGTCTCCCTAGCGGGGGGGCTGGCAATGAGCAGTTCTTC. Protein product: CAWSLPSGGAGNEQFF.

The CDR3 sequence: CATSDPSGSGETQYF. The CDR3 DNA reads TGTGCCACCAGTGATCCCTCGGGGAGCGGGGAGACCCAGTACTTC. The V and J genes are TRBV24-1 and TRBJ2-5; TRBD2 might be the D (6 bases). Germline CDR1 and CDR2: KGHDR and SFDVKD. The CDR3 runs to 15 residues. Trimming left V 3 bases short and J 5 bases short, with 15 bases between.

The chain has TRBV5-4 and TRBJ1-1; the match to TRBD1 covers 7 bases. The CDR3 sequence is 14 residues long. The V segment lost 4 bases and the J segment 0 bases; nucleotides outside the gene matches: 3. Per germline, CDR1 SGHNT and CDR2 YYREEE (reference sequence). The CDR3 is CASSLDRLNTEAFF. Written as DNA, the CDR3 is TGTGCCAGCAGCCTGGACAGGTTGAACACTGAAGCTTTCTTT.

The sample holds a few counts of this clone. Written as DNA, the CDR3 is TGTGCCAGCTCACCAACACCCCCAGGGACTGGAAACACCATATATTTT. Its translation is CASSPTPPGTGNTIYF. The chain employs TRBV18 and TRBJ1-3; tentatively, D is TRBD1 (5 bases). Trimming took 2 bases from V and 2 from J, leaving 13 bases between them. CDR1 is KGHSH and CDR2 is LQKENI in the germline V gene. The CDR3 spans 16 residues.

The rearrangement links TRBV30 to TRBJ1-6, with 9 positions matching TRBD1. The germline CDR1 and CDR2 sequences are GTSNPN and SVGIG (reference sequence). This CDR3 spans 13 amino acids. CDR3 DNA: TGTGCATCTGACAGGGGGATCCATTCACCCCTCCACTTT. Translating it yields CASDRGIHSPLHF.

The V gene is TRBV30, the J gene TRBJ1-5, with 11 nucleotides matching TRBD1. CDR3 length: 15 residues. CDR1 is GTSNPN and CDR2 is SVGIG in the germline V gene (reference sequence). The trim removed 4 bases at V and 0 bases at J, leaving 2 bases unmatched. The CDR3 loop is CAWTGQGASNQPQHF. CDR3 in DNA: TGTGCCTGGACCGGACAGGGGGCTAGCAATCAGCCCCAGCATTTT.

The chain recombines TRBV18 with TRBJ1-3, with D hard to call. Germline V gives CDR1 KGHSH, CDR2 LQKENI. The CDR3 spans 14 residues. Deletions cut 5 bases from V and 3 bases from J, with 11 bases between. The CDR3 spells CASSGQVDGNTIYF. The CDR3 DNA is TGTGCCAGCTCAGGGCAGGTGGATGGAAACACCATATATTTT.

The rearrangement links TRBV5-6 to TRBJ2-3; D is unresolved. This CDR3 spans 15 amino acids. Trimming pared 0 bases from V and 0 bases from J, leaving 8 bases between. Germline V gene sequence: CDR1 SGHDT, CDR2 YYEEEE. The chain's CDR3 is CASSLAVPSTDTQYF. CDR3 coding DNA: TGTGCCAGCAGCTTGGCAGTCCCTAGCACAGATACGCAGTATTTT.

This clone was observed a few times. The V and J genes are TRBV4-2 and TRBJ1-2; no clear D gene. The V end was cut by 1 base, the J end by 0 bases, with 9 bases between. CDR3 length: 15 residues. Germline V gives CDR1 LGHNA, CDR2 YNFKEQ. For the CDR3, the DNA is TGTGCCAGCAGCCAAGGTGAGACAACTAACTATGGCTACACCTTC. Protein product: CASSQGETTNYGYTF.

The chain links TRBV18 to TRBJ1-2, with D possibly being TRBD1 (5 bases). The CDR3 spans 17 residues. Germline assignment: CDR1 KGHSH and CDR2 LQKENI. Trimming pared 3 bases from V and 4 bases from J, leaving 21 bases between. CDR3 sequence: CASSPQSTTALGYGYTF. CDR3 sequence (DNA): TGTGCCAGCTCACCTCAAAGTACGACAGCTCTCGGCTATGGCTACACCTTC.

The chain employs TRBV6-1 and TRBJ2-7; D may be TRBD1 (5 bases). Germline V gene sequence: CDR1 MNHNS, CDR2 SASEGT. This CDR3 comprises 16 residues. V lost 0 bases to trimming and J lost 3 bases, with 15 bases between them. The CDR3 protein is CASSEAHSRVYYEQYF. Written as DNA, the CDR3 is TGTGCCAGCAGTGAAGCCCACTCCAGGGTTTACTACGAGCAGTACTTC.

The rearrangement uses TRBV6-5 and TRBJ1-2; D might be TRBD1 (5 bases). Between the trimmed V and J ends, which lost 4 bases and 10 bases, there was a span of 10 bases. The germline CDR1 and CDR2 sequences are MNHEY and SVGAGI. The CDR3 runs to 11 residues. DNA of the CDR3: TGTGCCAGCAGTTCCCACAGGTCCTACACCTTC. It codes for CASSSHRSYTF.

The chain uses TRBV5-1 and TRBJ1-2; D unclear. Germline V lookup: CDR1 SGHRS, CDR2 YFSETQ. The V end was cut by 0 bases, the J end by 5 bases, with 14 bases between. The CDR3 has 15 amino acids. The CDR3 coding sequence is TGCGCCAGCAGCTTGGGCGGCGGCCAGCCTTATGGCTACACCTTC. Its translation: CASSLGGGQPYGYTF.

This clone was seen a single time. The chain is built from TRBV4-1 and TRBJ2-5, with 9 nucleotides matching TRBD1. The CDR3 totals 14 residues. The trim removed 3 bases at V and 7 bases at J, leaving 6 bases unmatched. Germline CDR1 and CDR2: MGHRA and YSYEKL. The CDR3 DNA reads as TGCGCCAGCAGCCAGAAGACAGGGGGTACGACCCAGTACTTC. Its translation is CASSQKTGGTTQYF.

The chain couples TRBV5-1 to TRBJ2-3; a weak D match, TRBD2 (7 bases). The CDR3 runs to 14 residues. Germline V gene lookup returns CDR1 SGHRS and CDR2 YFSETQ. Deletions cut 6 bases from V and 0 bases from J, with 11 bases between. The CDR3 DNA reads TGCGCCAGCAAGGCGGGGGCAAGCACAGATACGCAGTATTTT. Its translation is CASKAGASTDTQYF.